Below, 27 T cell receptor beta chains from the same sample are listed, as sequenced in a study of blood T cell repertoires in COVID-19. The assay was immunoSEQ multiplex PCR, and TCRdb's table has in-frame clones only and misses some. The top ten clones hold 2.1% of a sample with roughly 100,000 clones, roughly 81% of them seen once. Material: peripheral blood. These receptors were obtained from a human donor in a cohort sampled during active COVID-19.

The chain joins TRBV9 to TRBJ2-3; D perhaps matches TRBD2 (6 bases). V was cut by 0 bases and J by 7 bases, with 12 bases left in between. This CDR3 contains 14 residues. Per the germline V gene, CDR1 is SGDLS and CDR2 is YYNGEE. CDR3 bases: TGTGCCAGCAGCGTAGGGTGGGGGAGGTATACGCAGTATTTT. This translates into CASSVGWGRYTQYF.

This clone showed up just once. The rearrangement joins TRBV19 to TRBJ2-1, with 12 bases matching TRBD2. Germline V gene sequence: CDR1 LNHDA, CDR2 SQIVND (reference sequence). This CDR3 has 18 amino acids. After removal of 3 bases from V and 4 bases from J, the junction contained 10 bases not matched to a gene. The CDR3, as DNA: TGTGCCAGTAGTATCCCTAGCGGGAGGGGGTTGGAATACAATGAGCAGTTCTTC. It yields the protein CASSIPSGRGLEYNEQFF.

The chain links TRBV29-1 to TRBJ1-2; no clear D. V lost 5 bases to trimming and J lost 4 bases, with 8 bases between them. From germline, CDR1 is SQVTM and CDR2 ANQGSEA. The length of the CDR3 is 11 residues. The CDR3 DNA reads TGCAGCGTTCGGGCGGGCTATGGCTACACCTTC. The encoded protein is CSVRAGYGYTF.

The chain has TRBV13 and TRBJ1-2; 8 positions agree with TRBD1. V lost 6 bases and J lost 7; bases outside the gene matches: 7. Germline-derived CDR1 and CDR2 are PRHDT and FYEKMQ (reference sequence). This CDR3 is 13 amino acids long. The CDR3 DNA sequence: TGTGCCAGCAGTTCACGGGACAGGTCTGGCTACACCTTC. This gives the protein CASSSRDRSGYTF.

The chain recombines TRBV30 with TRBJ2-3; 8 nucleotides match TRBD1. Germline lookup yields CDR1 GTSNPN and CDR2 SVGIG (reference sequence). The trim removed 8 bases at V and 0 bases at J, leaving 4 bases unmatched. The CDR3 spans 13 residues. CDR3 DNA: TGTGCCACGGACAGGGAGAGCACAGATACGCAGTATTTT. Its protein product is CATDRESTDTQYF. The whole variable domain, filled in from reference TRBV30 and TRBJ2-3, reads SQTIHQWPATLVQPVGSPLSLECTVEGTSNPNLYWYRQAAGRGLQLLFYSVGIGQISSEVPQNLSASRPQDRQFILSSKKLLLSDSGFYLCATDRESTDTQYFGPGTRLTVL.

This clone was seen once. The V and J genes are TRBV3-1 (or the pseudogene TRBV3-2) and TRBJ2-5, with 7 nucleotides matching TRBD2. Trimming at V came to 0 bases and at J to 4 bases, leaving 8 bases not matched to a gene. The CDR3 totals 16 residues. Germline-derived CDR1 and CDR2 are LGHDT and YNNKEL (reference sequence). As DNA, the CDR3 is TGTGCCAGCAGCCAAGATCCAAGCGGGGTTGGAGAGACCCAGTACTTC. Its protein is CASSQDPSGVGETQYF.

CDR3 protein: CASSNTGLVYEQYF. The CDR3, as DNA: TGTGCCAGCAGCAACACGGGACTAGTCTACGAGCAGTACTTC. This chain links TRBV21-1 with TRBJ2-7; TRBD2 is the table's D call and was not checked against the DNA. TRBV21-1 is a listed pseudogene. This CDR3 region has 14 residues.

V and J are TRBV28 and TRBJ1-2; D is uncertain. The CDR3 is 12 residues long. V dropped 2 bases and J dropped 8 bases, with 9 bases sitting between them. Per germline, CDR1 MDHEN and CDR2 SYDVKM. The CDR3, as DNA: TGTGCCAGCAGTTTACAGGTTGGAGGCTACACCTTC. Translated: CASSLQVGGYTF.

This chain uses TRBV2 with TRBJ2-3; TRBD1 agrees at 7 bases. The germline gives CDR1 SNHLY, CDR2 FYNNEI. V trimming: 7 bases; J trimming: 6 bases; junction bases outside the gene matches: 7. The CDR3 spans 13 residues. CDR3 loop: CASKQGWGDTQYF. The CDR3 nucleotides read TGTGCCAGCAAACAGGGGTGGGGGGATACGCAGTATTTT.

The rearrangement uses TRBV5-1 and TRBJ1-3; weak D call: TRBD1 (6 bases). The CDR3 runs to 13 residues. V shed 7 bases and J shed 2 bases, with 10 bases lying between them. Germline CDR1 reads SGHRS; CDR2 reads YFSETQ. CDR3 protein: CASATGAGNTIYF. The CDR3 DNA reads as TGCGCCAGCGCGACAGGCGCTGGAAACACCATATATTTT.

This clone is categorized as medium-sized. The V gene is TRBV27, the J gene TRBJ1-6, with 7 bases fitting TRBD1. V was pared by 10 bases and J by 9 bases, with 9 bases of the junction left unmatched. Germline CDR1 is MNHEY and CDR2 is SMNVEV (reference sequence). The length of the CDR3 is 13 residues. CDR3 DNA sequence: TGTGCCACCCAAGGGACAGCTTCTTCACCCCTCCACTTT. This gives the protein CATQGTASSPLHF.

The chain employs TRBV28 and TRBJ2-7; 7 nucleotides line up with TRBD2. Germline CDR1 and CDR2: MDHEN and SYDVKM. V lost 2 bases, J lost 3 bases, and 7 bases stayed unmatched. The CDR3 covers 15 residues. CDR3 protein: CASSLRGGPNYEQYF. The CDR3 coding sequence is TGTGCCAGCAGTTTACGGGGAGGGCCAAACTACGAGCAGTACTTC. Looking up the rest from reference TRBV28 and TRBJ2-7 gives the full variable domain: DVKVTQSSRYLVKRTGEKVFLECVQDMDHENMFWYRQDPGLGLRLIYFSYDVKMKEKGDIPEGYSVSREKKERFSLILESASTNQTSMYLCASSLRGGPNYEQYFGPGTRLTVT.

The genes are TRBV30 and TRBJ1-3, with D possibly TRBD1 on 5 matching bases. The CDR3 loop spans 14 amino acids. Trimming cost V 0 bases and J 9 bases, with 15 bases left between them. Germline V gene data show CDR1 as GTSNPN and CDR2 as SVGIG (reference sequence). CDR3 nucleotide sequence: TGTGCCTGGAGTGTACGGGCAGGGATTGGCACCATATATTTT. This sequence encodes CAWSVRAGIGTIYF.

V and J are TRBV29-1 and TRBJ2-2; D is unresolved. This CDR3 region has 13 residues. Germline CDR1 and CDR2: SQVTM and ANQGSEA. Trimming shortened V by 5 bases and J by 0 bases, and 7 bases separated the two germline ends. The CDR3 loop is CSVSASNTGELFF. In DNA, the CDR3 is TGCAGCGTTAGCGCCTCGAACACCGGGGAGCTGTTTTTT.

This clone was detected once. The rearrangement links TRBV6-5 to TRBJ2-7, with D possibly matching TRBD2 (5 bases). The CDR3 is 16 residues long. Deletions cut 0 bases from V and 3 bases from J, with 15 bases between. Per germline, CDR1 MNHEY and CDR2 SVGAGI. CDR3 bases: TGTGCCAGCAGTTACTCACAAGGGCGGGTGGTCTACGAGCAGTACTTC. As protein: CASSYSQGRVVYEQYF.

The chain links TRBV6-6 to TRBJ2-6, with 13 bases fitting TRBD2. The CDR3 is 23 residues long. The germline gives CDR1 MNHNY, CDR2 SVGAGI (reference sequence). V lost 6 bases to trimming and J lost 0 bases; unmatched junction nucleotides: 20. CDR3 region: CASSSQLRGLAGRPSSGANVLTF. The CDR3 DNA reads as TGTGCCAGCAGCTCTCAACTTAGGGGACTAGCGGGGAGACCTAGCTCTGGGGCCAACGTCCTGACTTTC.

V usage is TRBV24-1 and J usage is TRBJ1-5, with 9 bases fitting TRBD1. CDR1 KGHDR and CDR2 SFDVKD come from the germline V gene. The trim removed 4 bases at V and 7 bases at J, leaving 13 bases unmatched. There are 17 residues in the CDR3. CDR3 DNA: TGTGCCACCAGTGACCACAGCCTAGACAGGGGGATACAGCCCCAGCATTTT. It codes for CATSDHSLDRGIQPQHF.

This clone appeared a single time. V gene TRBV30 combines with J gene TRBJ1-4; a weak D match, TRBD1 (5 bases). V lost 2 bases and J lost 0, with 10 bases in between. The CDR3 is made up of 15 amino acids. The V gene's germline CDR1 is GTSNPN and CDR2 SVGIG (reference sequence). The CDR3 DNA reads as TGTGCCTGGAGTAACCAGGGTGCAACTAATGAAAAACTGTTTTTT. Amino acid sequence: CAWSNQGATNEKLFF.

The chain uses TRBV5-1 and TRBJ2-3, with 10 bases identical to TRBD2. The germline V gene has CDR1 SGHRS and CDR2 YFSETQ. Trimming removed 0 bases from V and 1 base from J; junction bases left unmatched: 5. This CDR3 has 17 amino acids. DNA of the CDR3: TGCGCCAGCAGCTTGGCCTCTAGCGGGAGTGGCACAGATACGCAGTATTTT. This gives the protein CASSLASSGSGTDTQYF. The whole variable domain, filled in from reference TRBV5-1 and TRBJ2-3, reads KAGVTQTPRYLIKTRGQQVTLSCSPISGHRSVSWYQQTPGQGLQFLFEYFSETQRNKGNFPGRFSGRQFSNSRSEMNVSTLELGDSALYLCASSLASSGSGTDTQYFGPGTRLTVL.

The chain links TRBV5-1 to TRBJ2-6, with 9 positions matching TRBD1. Germline CDR1 and CDR2: SGHRS and YFSETQ. This CDR3 is built from 17 residues. J lost 1 base, V lost 0 bases, and 2 bases had no gene match. The CDR3 nucleotides are TGCGCCAGCAGCTTGGGGGACAGGGCATCTGGGGCCAACGTCCTGACTTTC. Translation gives CASSLGDRASGANVLTF.

The chain joins TRBV28 to TRBJ1-1; tentatively, D is TRBD1 (6 bases). CDR3 length: 13 residues. V shed 9 bases and J shed 1 base, with 12 bases lying between them. CDR1 and CDR2 (germline): MDHEN, SYDVKM. This CDR3 reads CASRGAGNTEAFF. The CDR3 DNA reads TGTGCCAGTCGGGGGGCCGGGAACACTGAAGCTTTCTTT.

The chain uses TRBV28 and TRBJ2-7; a possible D gene is TRBD1 (6 bases). V was clipped by 0 bases and J by 0 bases, with 12 bases between them. The CDR3 contains 16 residues. CDR1 is MDHEN, CDR2 SYDVKM, per germline. The CDR3 reads CASSLWQDSPSYEQYF. In DNA form, the CDR3 reads TGTGCCAGCAGTTTATGGCAGGACAGTCCCTCCTACGAGCAGTACTTC.

This clone was picked up a small number of times. The chain joins TRBV11-3 to TRBJ2-3; 7 bases map to TRBD1. Losses at the gene ends were 4 bases for V and 5 bases for J; bases not matched to a gene: 6. Per the germline V gene, CDR1 is SGHNT and CDR2 is YENEEA. CDR3 length equals 14 residues. The CDR3 DNA sequence: TGTGCCAGCAGCTCGGACAGGACCGTAGATACGCAGTATTTT. This translates into CASSSDRTVDTQYF.

V usage is TRBV28 and J usage is TRBJ2-3; 8 nucleotides match TRBD2. Germline trimming cut 6 bases from V and 4 bases from J; bases unmatched to any gene: 9. The length of the CDR3 is 15 residues. Germline V gives CDR1 MDHEN, CDR2 SYDVKM. DNA of the CDR3: TGTGCCAGCAGGCTCGGGGGGGCCGGTTCAGATACGCAGTATTTT. Translated: CASRLGGAGSDTQYF. Looking up the rest from reference TRBV28 and TRBJ2-3 gives the full variable domain: DVKVTQSSRYLVKRTGEKVFLECVQDMDHENMFWYRQDPGLGLRLIYFSYDVKMKEKGDIPEGYSVSREKKERFSLILESASTNQTSMYLCASRLGGAGSDTQYFGPGTRLTVL.

V usage is TRBV5-1 and J usage is TRBJ2-3; 8 nucleotides line up with TRBD2. Looked up from germline, CDR1 is SGHRS and CDR2 is YFSETQ. Unmatched junction bases numbered 16, after V lost 4 bases and J lost 6 bases. The CDR3 length is 17 residues. The CDR3 is CASSPAGGGVVVDTQYF. The CDR3 DNA reads as TGCGCCAGCAGCCCCGCGGGGGGCGGGGTTGTCGTGGATACGCAGTATTTT.

The chain links TRBV10-3 to TRBJ1-1; D ambiguous. V was shortened by 8 bases and J by 2 bases, with 12 bases between the two germline ends. The CDR3 loop spans 13 amino acids. Germline values: CDR1 ENHRY, CDR2 SYGVKD. The chain's CDR3 is CAIRWQTNTEAFF. Written as DNA, the CDR3 is TGTGCCATCCGGTGGCAGACAAACACTGAAGCTTTCTTT.

V and J are TRBV28 and TRBJ1-6; 9 nucleotides agree with TRBD1. Per the germline V gene, CDR1 is MDHEN and CDR2 is SYDVKM. This CDR3 contains 15 residues. The trim removed 5 bases at V and 7 bases at J, leaving 6 bases unmatched. CDR3 amino acids: CASSIQGAKNSPLHF. The CDR3 nucleotides read TGTGCCAGCAGTATACAGGGGGCGAAGAATTCACCCCTCCACTTT.